This TCR beta chain is drawn from a study of human T cells and chemical hapten exposure. Whole-study context: 2% DPC applied to a roughly 2 cm by roughly 2 cm arm area sensitized donors. Upper back patch tests used 0.01% DPC, scored after 6 days.

The time point here: pre-sensitization, week 0. The treatment here: therapeutic diphenylcyclopropenone sensitization with weekly scalp DPC. At least ten counts were recorded for this clonotype. From the RACE reads, TCRdb called clonotypes with MiXCR, one entry per CDR3 protein. The data show roughly 380,000 distinct CDR3 sequences, less than 6.5% seen once. Germline assignment: CDR1 SGHAT and CDR2 FQNNGV. V lost 3 bases and J lost 1, with 6 bases in between. This CDR3 has 14 amino acids. This clonotype was obtained from a woman aged 50 to 65 with alopecia areata. Some clones in this sample may be carry-over from other donors' samples. This chain joins TRBV11-2 and TRBJ2-2, with D perhaps being TRBD1 or TRBD2 (5 bases each). The sequenced sample was whole blood, obtained in connection with sensitization to the hapten diphenylcyclopropenone (DPC). For the CDR3, the DNA is TGTGCCAGCAGCTTTGGGGGGAACACCGGGGAGCTGTTTTTT. Its protein product is CASSFGGNTGELFF.